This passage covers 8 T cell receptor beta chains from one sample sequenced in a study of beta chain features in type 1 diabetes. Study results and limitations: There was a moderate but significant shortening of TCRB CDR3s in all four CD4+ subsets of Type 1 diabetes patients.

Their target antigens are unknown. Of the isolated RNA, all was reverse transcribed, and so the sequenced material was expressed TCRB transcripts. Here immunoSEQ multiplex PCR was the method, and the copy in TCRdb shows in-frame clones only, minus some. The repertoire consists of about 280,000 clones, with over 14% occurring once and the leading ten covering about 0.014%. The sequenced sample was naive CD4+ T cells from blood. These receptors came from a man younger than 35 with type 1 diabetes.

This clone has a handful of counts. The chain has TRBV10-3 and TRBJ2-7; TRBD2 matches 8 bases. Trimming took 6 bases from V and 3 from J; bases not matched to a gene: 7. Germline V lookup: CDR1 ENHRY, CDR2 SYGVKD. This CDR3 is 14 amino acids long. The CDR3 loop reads CAIRPGLGGYEQYF. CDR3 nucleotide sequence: TGTGCCATCAGACCGGGACTAGGAGGCTACGAGCAGTACTTC.

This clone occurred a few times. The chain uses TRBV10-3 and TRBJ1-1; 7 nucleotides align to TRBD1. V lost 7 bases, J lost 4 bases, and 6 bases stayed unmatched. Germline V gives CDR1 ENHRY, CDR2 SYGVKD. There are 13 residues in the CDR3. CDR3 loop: CAITATGVTEAFF. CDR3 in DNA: TGTGCCATCACCGCCACAGGGGTCACTGAAGCTTTCTTT.

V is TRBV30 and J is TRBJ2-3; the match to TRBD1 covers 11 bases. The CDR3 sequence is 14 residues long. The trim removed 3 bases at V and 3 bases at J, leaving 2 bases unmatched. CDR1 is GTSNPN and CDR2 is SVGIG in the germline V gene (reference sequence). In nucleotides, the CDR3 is TGTGCCTGGAGACGGGACAGGGGGACAGATACGCAGTATTTT. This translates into CAWRRDRGTDTQYF. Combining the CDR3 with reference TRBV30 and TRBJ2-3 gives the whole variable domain SQTIHQWPATLVQPVGSPLSLECTVEGTSNPNLYWYRQAAGRGLQLLFYSVGIGQISSEVPQNLSASRPQDRQFILSSKKLLLSDSGFYLCAWRRDRGTDTQYFGPGTRLTVL.

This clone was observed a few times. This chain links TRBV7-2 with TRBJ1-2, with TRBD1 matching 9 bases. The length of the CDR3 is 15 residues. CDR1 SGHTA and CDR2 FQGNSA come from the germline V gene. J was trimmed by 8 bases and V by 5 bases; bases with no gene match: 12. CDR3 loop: CASSPWTGEWSGYTF. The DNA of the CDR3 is TGTGCCAGCAGCCCATGGACAGGGGAATGGAGCGGCTACACCTTC.

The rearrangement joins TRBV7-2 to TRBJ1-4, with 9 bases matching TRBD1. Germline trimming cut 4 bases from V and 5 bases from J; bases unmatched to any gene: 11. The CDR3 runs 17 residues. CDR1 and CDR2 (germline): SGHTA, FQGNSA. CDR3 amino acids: CASSSQHGTGTNEKLFF. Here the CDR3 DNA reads TGTGCCAGCAGCTCGCAGCACGGGACAGGGACCAATGAAAAACTGTTTTTT.

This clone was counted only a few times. The chain's CDR3 is CASRFELREFF. CDR3 coding DNA: TGTGCCAGCCGGTTTGAGCTACGGGAATTCTTC. The chain is built from TRBV28 and TRBJ2-1, with D possibly TRBD2 on 5 matching bases. Germline V gene lookup returns CDR1 MDHEN and CDR2 SYDVKM. CDR3 length: 11 residues. The ends were cut back, 8 bases at V and 16 bases at J, with 18 bases in the middle.

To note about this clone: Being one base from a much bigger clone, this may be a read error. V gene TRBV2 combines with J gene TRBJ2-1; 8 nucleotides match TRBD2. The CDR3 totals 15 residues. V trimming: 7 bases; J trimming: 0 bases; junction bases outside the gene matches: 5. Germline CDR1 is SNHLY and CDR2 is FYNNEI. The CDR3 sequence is CASIVAGSSYNEQFF. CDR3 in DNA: TGTGCCAGCATCGTAGCGGGGAGCTCCTACAATGAGCAGTTCTTC.

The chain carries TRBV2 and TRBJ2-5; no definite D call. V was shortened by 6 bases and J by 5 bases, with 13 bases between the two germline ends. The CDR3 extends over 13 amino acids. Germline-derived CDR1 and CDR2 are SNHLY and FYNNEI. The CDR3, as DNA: TGTGCCAGCAGGGCAGATTCATGGGAGACCCAGTACTTC. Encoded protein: CASRADSWETQYF.